This T cell receptor (beta chain) was sequenced in a study of T cell responses to AZD1222 COVID-19 vaccine (dated by TCRdb to about 2021). Background for the entire study: TCR sequencing was performed for about 250 trial participants, of whom 200 to 210 were given two doses of AZD1222 and some 26 were given two doses of MenACWY control vaccine. Enrollment into the trials was organized by age into subgroups of 18-55, 56-69 and 70-plus years, and those subgroups contained approximately 150, 30 and 60 TCR-sequenced participants, respectively. Findings and caveats that apply to the study as a whole: Conclusions about previously exposed vaccinees are limited because only five to seven AZD1222 recipients were SARS-CoV-2 seropositive at baseline. The vaccine-associated CD4 TCRs covered the entire spike protein, and the dominant responses fell in regions 160-218 and 743-854. Participants were mostly white British, with more females than males. The authors suggested clonal diversity may have been underestimated. In the small 56-69-year group, the increase in depth fell short of significance, most likely because of low power. Because no day 14 peak-response samples were available, repertoires were characterized only after the peak T cell response. Spike-specific TCR breadth and depth rose significantly after two AZD1222 doses compared with day 0 and with MenACWY recipients. Reportedly, almost half of the unique spike-specific TCRs recognized epitopes lying outside the regions that are mutated in the B.1.351 and B.1.1.7 variants.

The time point label, as the study defines it: about 28 days (+/-7) after the second vaccine dose. AZD1222 recipients given second doses at about 4 weeks or at about 12 weeks were pooled, since spike-specific TCR depth and breadth were not found to differ between the two schedules. Vaccinee samples came from UK trials COV001 and COV002, including a single-blind randomized controlled phase 2/3 trial of AZD1222 (ChAdOx1 nCoV-19) in healthy adults. Trial participant PBMC samples were collected at day 0 and day 28 after the second dose for TCRbeta chain sequencing. On this clone itself: The target of this receptor is not known. No quality values exist for individual bases; no much larger clone is one base distant.

The CDR3 regions of human TCRbeta chains were analyzed by immunosequencing. The study's own analysis went as follows. TCRs in the repertoires were matched against a reference library of SARS-CoV-2-specific TCRs that had been generated with the MIRA antigen-specificity platform. Breadth was defined as the fraction of unique TCRs that were SARS-CoV-2-associated. Depth was defined as the fraction of total T cells that were SARS-CoV-2-associated. Using the MIRA data, every spike-specific TCR was mapped to the spike region that the TCR reacted to and assigned to either a CD4 or a CD8 class. Log10-transformed breadth and depth values were compared by one-way ANOVA with Sidak's multiple comparisons tests. TCRdb holds this immuneACCESS table with in-frame rearrangements only. Some clones are missing; in checked studies, unresolved V genes explain under half, and the rest has no known cause. V and J calls plus clone size are reproduced from that table; the DNA served to infer D and trimming. This sample has roughly 99,000 clones in its table, and about 93% of those were observed once. The ten largest make up about 6.8% of the sample.

The junction shows trimming of 4 bases on V and 3 bases on J, and the gene matches do not reach 11 bases of it. The CDR3 covers 16 residues, taking in both the cysteine and the phenylalanine. The entry retains the CDR3 DNA only, 48 bases that are in frame from base 1. Via the germline V gene, CDR1 is SGHRS and CDR2 YFSETQ. The receptor comes from an adult who received the AZD1222 COVID-19 vaccine. The material sequenced was peripheral blood, taken 28 days after the second AZD1222 dose. Recombination joined TRBV5-1 with TRBJ2-3, with 7 bases matching TRBD2. The nucleotides read TGCGCCAGCAGCGCACTGGGGCGGGGGAGGACAGATACGCAGTATTTT. Its translation is CASSALGRGRTDTQYF.